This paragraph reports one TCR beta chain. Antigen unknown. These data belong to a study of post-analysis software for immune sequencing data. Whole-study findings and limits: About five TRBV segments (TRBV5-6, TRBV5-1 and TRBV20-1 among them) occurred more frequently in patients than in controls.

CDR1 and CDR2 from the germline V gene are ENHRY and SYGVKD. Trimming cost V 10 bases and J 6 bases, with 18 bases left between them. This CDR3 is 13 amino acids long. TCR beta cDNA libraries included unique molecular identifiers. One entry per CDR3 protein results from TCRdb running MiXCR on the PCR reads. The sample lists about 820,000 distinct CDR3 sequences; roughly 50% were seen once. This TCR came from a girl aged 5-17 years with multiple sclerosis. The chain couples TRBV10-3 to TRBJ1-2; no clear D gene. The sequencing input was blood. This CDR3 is CASFAPTSDGYTF. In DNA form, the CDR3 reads TGTGCCAGCTTTGCCCCCACCTCCGATGGCTACACCTTC.